The 7 T cell receptor beta chains reported below all come from one sample, sequenced in a study of CD8+CD57+ T cells in acquired aplastic anemia. According to the study, genomic DNA was the template for TCR beta VDJ and CDR3 profiling. Using its own MiXCR run on the reads, TCRdb lists one record per CDR3 protein. This sample has under 350,000 distinct CDR3 sequences, with under 60% found just once. Before being chosen for sequencing, patients had shown CD8+CD57+ cell expansion by flow cytometry. The sample comprised sorted CD4+, CD8+, or CD8+CD57+ T cells (not recorded which) from PBMCs. The receptors derive from a human donor with aplastic anemia.

J is TRBJ2-5 and V is TRBV9; the D is unclear. The germline gives CDR1 SGDLS, CDR2 YYNGEE. The CDR3 has 14 residues. V was shortened by 0 bases and J by 1 base, with 7 bases between the two germline ends. The CDR3 coding sequence is TGTGCCAGCAGCGTAGTTGACGGCCAAGAGACCCAGTACTTC. Protein sequence: CASSVVDGQETQYF.

This clonotype was seen only a few times. This may be a read error: a much more frequent sequence differs by one nucleotide. The V and J genes are TRBV10-3 and TRBJ2-3, with 7 bases fitting TRBD2. CDR3 length: 16 amino acids. J was trimmed by 6 bases and V by 5 bases; bases with no gene match: 14. CDR1 is ENHRY, CDR2 SYGVKD, per germline. The CDR3 sequence is CAISYSSLAVLDTQYF. CDR3 in DNA: TGTGCCATCAGTTACTCGAGTCTAGCGGTTCTCGATACGCAGTATTTT.

The chain recombines TRBV5-1 with TRBJ2-7; 11 nucleotides align to TRBD2. Germline V CDR1 and CDR2: SGHRS, YFSETQ. After removal of 4 bases from V and 6 bases from J, the junction contained 6 bases not matched to a gene. The CDR3 is made up of 14 amino acids. CDR3 loop: CASSPTSGTAEQYF. The CDR3 region has the DNA TGCGCCAGCAGCCCGACTAGCGGGACGGCCGAGCAGTACTTC.

The chain joins TRBV19 to TRBJ2-7, with D tentatively TRBD1 (6 bases). Germline V gene lookup returns CDR1 LNHDA and CDR2 SQIVND (reference sequence). The V end was cut by 3 bases, the J end by 2 bases, with 17 bases between. This CDR3 comprises 16 residues. The CDR3 region has the DNA TGTGCCAGTAGTATTTCAGGGGCCTTCAACCCCTACGAGCAGTACTTC. Its protein product is CASSISGAFNPYEQYF.

V usage is TRBV20-1 and J usage is TRBJ2-7, with TRBD2 identical over 8 bases. V shed 6 bases and J 2 bases; nucleotides not matched to a gene: 9. Germline values: CDR1 DFQATT, CDR2 SNEGSKA (reference sequence). This CDR3 region has 14 residues. The CDR3 protein is CSARTSGGPYEQYF. The CDR3, as DNA: TGCAGTGCGCGGACCAGCGGGGGCCCCTACGAGCAGTACTTC.

This chain connects TRBV9 to TRBJ1-1, with D possibly matching TRBD1 (6 bases). In germline, CDR1 is SGDLS, CDR2 YYNGEE. The CDR3 contains 14 residues. V lost 2 bases and J lost 4, with 12 bases in between. The CDR3 sequence: CASSVGEGGTEAFF. As DNA, the CDR3 is TGTGCCAGCAGCGTGGGGGAGGGGGGCACTGAAGCTTTCTTT.

V and J are TRBV7-9 and TRBJ2-1, with D possibly TRBD1 on 5 matching bases. The CDR3 runs to 12 residues. Between the trimmed V and J ends, which lost 4 bases and 7 bases, there was a span of 8 bases. The germline gives CDR1 SEHNR, CDR2 FQNEAQ (reference sequence). The CDR3: CASSYDSNEQFF. CDR3 in DNA: TGTGCCAGCAGCTACGACAGTAATGAGCAGTTCTTC.